The TCR beta chain under discussion was sequenced for a study of T cell responses to AZD1222 COVID-19 vaccine. Findings of the study overall: Only after the peak T cell response were repertoires sampled.

This CDR3 contains 15 residues. Using immunoSEQ multiplex PCR, the repertoire was profiled, and TCRdb retains in-frame clones only, with some absent. The table has just over 150,000 clones, more than 90% seen once. Concerning this clone itself: Antigen specificity is unknown.

The chain joins TRBV12-1 to TRBJ1-1; the table names TRBD1, a call not compared with the DNA. TRBV12-1 is a listed pseudogene. This receptor was obtained from an adult who received the AZD1222 COVID-19 vaccine. The source was peripheral blood, collected 28 days after the second AZD1222 dose. The CDR3 sequence: CASSAGTGADTEAFF. The CDR3 region has the DNA TGTGCCAGCAGCGCCGGGACAGGGGCGGACACTGAAGCTTTCTTT.